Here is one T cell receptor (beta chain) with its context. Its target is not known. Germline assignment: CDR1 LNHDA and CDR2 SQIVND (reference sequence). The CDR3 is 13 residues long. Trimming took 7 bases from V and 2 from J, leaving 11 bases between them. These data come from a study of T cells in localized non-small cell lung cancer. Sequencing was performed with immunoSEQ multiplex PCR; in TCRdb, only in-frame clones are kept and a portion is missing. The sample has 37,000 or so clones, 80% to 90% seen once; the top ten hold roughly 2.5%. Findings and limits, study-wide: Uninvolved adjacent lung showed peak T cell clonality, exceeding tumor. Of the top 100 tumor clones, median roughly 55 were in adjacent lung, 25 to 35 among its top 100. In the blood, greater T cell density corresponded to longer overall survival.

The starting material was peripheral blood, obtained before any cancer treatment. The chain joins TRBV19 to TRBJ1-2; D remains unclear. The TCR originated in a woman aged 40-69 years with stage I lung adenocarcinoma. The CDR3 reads CASTPSQNYGYTF. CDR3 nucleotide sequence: TGTGCCAGTACGCCGAGTCAGAACTATGGCTACACCTTC.